The T cell receptor beta chain described here comes from a study of monozygotic twins with inflammatory bowel disease. Study outcomes and limitations: Clonotype sharing was lower in IBD patients than healthy twins, most markedly with disease activity.

This CDR3 is 15 amino acids long. Per germline, CDR1 SQVTM and CDR2 ANQGSEA. TCRalpha and TCRbeta cDNA underwent two nested PCRs of 16 and 9 cycles. Each CDR3 protein gets one entry in TCRdb, which reprocessed the 5' RACE reads and gives no DNA. The table lists approximately 380,000 distinct CDR3 sequences. Donors each contributed one blood sample measuring around 2.5 ml. Points on this clonotype: What it binds is not known.

The TCR comes from a human donor with ulcerative colitis or Crohn's disease, or a healthy co-twin of an affected twin (not recorded which). The gene calls are TRBV29-1 and TRBJ2-5; TCRdb's D call of TRBD1 is untestable without DNA. Sample: blood. CDR3 sequence reads: CSVEGTGAIQETQYF.